The text below deals with one T cell receptor (beta chain). The antigen is not known. Using immunoSEQ multiplex PCR, the repertoire was profiled, and TCRdb retains in-frame clones only, with some absent. The data contain 300,000 to 400,000 clones, just over 85% of them seen just once; the ten biggest clones take up about 0.8%. The data belong to a study of cytomegalovirus exposure and HLA in healthy donors. V lost 0 bases to trimming and J lost 0 bases, with 6 bases between them. The CDR3 runs to 15 residues. Germline CDR1 reads SGHNT; CDR2 reads YYREEE (reference sequence). The study's findings and limits: Researchers catalogued 160 or so TCR beta chains as cytomegalovirus-associated. Most TCR sequences were rare, but some public TCRs occurred in many donors. According to a subsequent analysis, TCR clusters from the first cohort were inclined to appear together in the 120 validation repertoires.

The receptor was derived from a woman aged 18-29 years in good health and CMV-seronegative. The sequencing sample was made of PBMCs. The chain combines TRBV5-4 with TRBJ1-4, with a possible D match to TRBD1 (6 bases). CDR3 sequence: CASSLDRATNEKLFF. DNA for the CDR3: TGTGCCAGCAGCTTGGACAGGGCAACTAATGAAAAACTGTTTTTT. Full variable domain (rest looked up from reference TRBV5-4 and TRBJ1-4): ETGVTQSPTHLIKTRGQQVTLRCSSQSGHNTVSWYQQALGQGPQFIFQYYREEENGRGNFPPRFSGLQFPNYSSELNVNALELDDSALYLCASSLDRATNEKLFFGSGTQLSVL.